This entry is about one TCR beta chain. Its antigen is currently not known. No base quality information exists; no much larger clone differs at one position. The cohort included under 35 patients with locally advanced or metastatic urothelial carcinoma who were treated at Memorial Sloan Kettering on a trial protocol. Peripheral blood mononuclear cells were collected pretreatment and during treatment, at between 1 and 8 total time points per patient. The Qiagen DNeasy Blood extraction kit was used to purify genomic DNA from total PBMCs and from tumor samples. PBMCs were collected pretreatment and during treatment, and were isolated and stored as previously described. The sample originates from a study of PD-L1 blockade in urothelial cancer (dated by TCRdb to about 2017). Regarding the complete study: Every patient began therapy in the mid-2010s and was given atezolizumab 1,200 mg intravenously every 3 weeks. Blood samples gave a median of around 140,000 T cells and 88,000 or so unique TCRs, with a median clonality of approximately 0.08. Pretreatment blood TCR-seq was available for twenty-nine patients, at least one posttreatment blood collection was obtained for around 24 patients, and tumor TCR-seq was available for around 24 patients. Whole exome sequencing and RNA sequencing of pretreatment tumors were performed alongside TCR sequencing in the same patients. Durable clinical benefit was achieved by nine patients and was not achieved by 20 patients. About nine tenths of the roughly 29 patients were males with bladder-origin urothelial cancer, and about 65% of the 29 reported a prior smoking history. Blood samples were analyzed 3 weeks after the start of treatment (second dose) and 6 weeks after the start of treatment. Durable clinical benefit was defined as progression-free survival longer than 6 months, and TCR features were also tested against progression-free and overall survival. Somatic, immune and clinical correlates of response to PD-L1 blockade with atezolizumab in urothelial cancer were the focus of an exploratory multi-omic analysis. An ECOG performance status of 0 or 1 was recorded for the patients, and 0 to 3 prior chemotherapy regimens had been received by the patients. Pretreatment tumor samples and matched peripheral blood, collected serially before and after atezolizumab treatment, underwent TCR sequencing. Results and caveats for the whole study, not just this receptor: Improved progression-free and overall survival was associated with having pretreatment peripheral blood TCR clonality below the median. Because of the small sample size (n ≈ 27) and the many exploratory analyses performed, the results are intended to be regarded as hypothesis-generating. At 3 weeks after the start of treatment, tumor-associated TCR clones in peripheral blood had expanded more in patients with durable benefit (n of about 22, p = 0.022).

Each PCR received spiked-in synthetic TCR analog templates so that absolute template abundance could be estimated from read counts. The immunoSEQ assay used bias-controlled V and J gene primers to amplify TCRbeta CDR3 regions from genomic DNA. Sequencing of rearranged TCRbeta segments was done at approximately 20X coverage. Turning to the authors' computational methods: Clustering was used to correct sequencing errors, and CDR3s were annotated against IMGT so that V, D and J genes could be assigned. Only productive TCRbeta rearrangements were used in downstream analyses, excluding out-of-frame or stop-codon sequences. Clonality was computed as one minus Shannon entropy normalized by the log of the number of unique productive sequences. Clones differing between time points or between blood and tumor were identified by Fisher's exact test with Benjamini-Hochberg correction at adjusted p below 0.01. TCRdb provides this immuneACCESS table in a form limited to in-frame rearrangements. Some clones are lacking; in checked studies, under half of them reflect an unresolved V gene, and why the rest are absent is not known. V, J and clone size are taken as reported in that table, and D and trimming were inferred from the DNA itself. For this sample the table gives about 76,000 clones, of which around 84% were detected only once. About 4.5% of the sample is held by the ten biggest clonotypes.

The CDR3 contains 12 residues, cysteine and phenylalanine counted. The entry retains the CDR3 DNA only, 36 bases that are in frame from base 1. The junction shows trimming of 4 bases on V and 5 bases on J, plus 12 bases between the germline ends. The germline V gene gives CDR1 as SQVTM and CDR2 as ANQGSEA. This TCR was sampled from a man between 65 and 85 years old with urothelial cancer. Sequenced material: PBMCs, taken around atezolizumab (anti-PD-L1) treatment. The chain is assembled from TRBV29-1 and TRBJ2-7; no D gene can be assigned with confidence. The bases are TGCAGCGTTGTCTCCGGTCGCGACGAGCAGTACTTC. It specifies CSVVSGRDEQYF.